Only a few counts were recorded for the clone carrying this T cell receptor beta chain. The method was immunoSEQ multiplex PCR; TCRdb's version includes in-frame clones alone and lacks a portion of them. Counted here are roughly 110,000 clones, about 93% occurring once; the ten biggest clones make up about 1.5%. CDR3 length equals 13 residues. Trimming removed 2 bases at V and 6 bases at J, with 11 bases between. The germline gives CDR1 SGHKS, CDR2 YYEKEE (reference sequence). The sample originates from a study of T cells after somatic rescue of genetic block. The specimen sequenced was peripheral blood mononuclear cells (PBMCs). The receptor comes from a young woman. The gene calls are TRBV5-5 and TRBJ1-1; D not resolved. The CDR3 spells CASSFGPGPEAFF. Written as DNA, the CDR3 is TGTGCCAGCAGCTTTGGGCCGGGCCCTGAAGCTTTCTTT.